The rows below give T cell receptor beta chains drawn from one sample of a study of beta chain features in type 1 diabetes. Sequenced by immunoSEQ multiplex PCR; TCRdb stores in-frame clones only, minus some. The table lists some 660,000 clones, more than 13% of them singletons. What was sequenced was naive CD4+ T cells from blood. Receptors originate from a man between 18 and 29 years old with type 1 diabetes. Each CDR3 is given with its conserved first and last residue. Fields, in order: CDR3 protein, CDR3 DNA, D gene, V gene, clone size, J gene. A D gene is named only where the DNA matches it firmly. Clone size, where shown, is once, few, many, or a class for clones that have expanded.

CASSPNSAPHPDLHF,TGTGCCAGCAGCCCGAACTCGGCCCCGCATCCGGACCTCCACTTT,NA,TRBV28,NA,TRBJ1-6
CASSEGHEQYF,TGTGCCAGCAGTGAAGGCCACGAGCAGTACTTC,NA,TRBV2,NA,TRBJ2-7
CATSRDPTGGTDTQYF,TGTGCCACCAGCAGAGATCCAACAGGGGGCACAGATACGCAGTATTTT,TRBD1,TRBV15,NA,TRBJ2-3
CAWSVAVNQPQHF,TGTGCCTGGAGTGTGGCAGTAAATCAGCCCCAGCATTTT,NA,TRBV30,few,TRBJ1-5
CSALGGQNGYTF,TGCAGCGCTCTCGGGGGACAGAATGGCTACACCTTC,TRBD1,TRBV29-1,NA,TRBJ1-2
CASSVDGRYEQYF,TGTGCCAGCAGCGTAGATGGGAGGTACGAGCAGTACTTC,NA,TRBV9,NA,TRBJ2-7
CASSLTSGQETQYF,TGTGCCAGCAGCTTAACTAGCGGACAAGAGACCCAGTACTTC,TRBD2,TRBV5-4,few,TRBJ2-5
CASSPDRIVTEAFF,TGCGCCAGCAGCCCGGACAGAATCGTGACTGAAGCTTTCTTT,NA,TRBV5-1,NA,TRBJ1-1
CASSLDGYYNSPLHF,TGCGCCAGCAGCCTGGACGGATACTATAATTCACCCCTCCACTTT,NA,TRBV5-1,NA,TRBJ1-6
CASSSHHQQYF,TGTGCCAGCAGTTCGCACCACCAGCAGTACTTC,NA,TRBV27,NA,TRBJ2-7
CASSFPGQGKTYEQYF,TGTGCCAGCAGCTTCCCCGGACAGGGAAAAACCTACGAGCAGTACTTC,TRBD1,TRBV7-2,NA,TRBJ2-7
CAWSVGLAFYEQYF,TGTGCCTGGAGTGTTGGACTAGCGTTCTACGAGCAGTACTTC,TRBD2,TRBV30,few,TRBJ2-7
CASRTGQSNYGYTF,TGTGCCAGCAGGACCGGACAGTCTAACTATGGCTACACCTTC,NA,TRBV28,NA,TRBJ1-2
CASSLGQGAYGYTF,TGTGCCAGCAGCTTGGGACAGGGGGCATATGGCTACACCTTC,TRBD1,TRBV5-4,few,TRBJ1-2
CASKTEGQAGELFF,TGTGCCAGCAAAACCGAAGGGCAGGCCGGGGAGCTGTTTTTT,NA,TRBV6-1,NA,TRBJ2-2
CASSAGLAGRSYNEQFF,TGTGCCAGCAGCGCGGGACTAGCGGGCCGTTCCTACAATGAGCAGTTCTTC,TRBD2,TRBV9,NA,TRBJ2-1
CATSRDVLDYGYTF,TGTGCCACCAGCAGAGATGTCCTAGACTATGGCTACACCTTC,NA,TRBV15,few,TRBJ1-2
CAIKSGREQFF,TGTGCCATCAAAAGTGGGAGGGAGCAGTTCTTC,NA,TRBV10-3,NA,TRBJ2-1
CATSRDMGGEKLFF,TGTGCCACCAGCAGAGATATGGGGGGCGAAAAACTGTTTTTT,NA,TRBV15,once,TRBJ1-4
CASSKQFQETQYF,TGTGCCAGTAGTAAACAGTTTCAAGAGACCCAGTACTTC,NA,TRBV19,few,TRBJ2-5
CASSLRASGWGFNEQFF,TGTGCCAGCAGCTTACGGGCTTCGGGTTGGGGGTTCAATGAGCAGTTCTTC,NA,TRBV11-2,few,TRBJ2-1
CASSPSTEGQFF,TGTGCCAGCTCACCGTCGACAGAGGGGCAGTTCTTC,NA,TRBV18,few,TRBJ2-1
CSVATSVTGELFF,TGCAGCGTTGCGACTTCCGTTACCGGGGAGCTGTTTTTT,NA,TRBV29-1,few,TRBJ2-2
CASSLPSAGLNEKLFF,TGTGCCAGCAGTTTACCCTCGGCAGGGCTGAATGAAAAACTGTTTTTT,NA,TRBV28,NA,TRBJ1-4
CASSRLDSGEQFF,TGTGCCAGCTCACGACTTGACAGCGGCGAGCAGTTCTTC,NA,TRBV18,NA,TRBJ2-1
CASNPENEKLFF,TGTGCCAGCAATCCCGAAAATGAAAAACTGTTTTTT,NA,TRBV2,NA,TRBJ1-4
CASSFGQVSGNTIYF,TGTGCCAGCAGTTTTGGACAGGTCTCTGGAAACACCATATATTTT,TRBD1,TRBV28,NA,TRBJ1-3
CASSYPEGAPSNQPQHF,TGTGCCAGCAGCTATCCAGAGGGGGCGCCCAGCAATCAGCCCCAGCATTTT,TRBD1,TRBV5-6,NA,TRBJ1-5
CASSLGQGDYNEQFF,TGTGCCAGCAGCTTGGGACAGGGAGACTACAATGAGCAGTTCTTC,TRBD1,TRBV11-2,NA,TRBJ2-1
CAWSELDRGEGEQYF,TGTGCCTGGAGTGAATTGGACAGGGGAGAAGGCGAGCAGTACTTC,TRBD1,TRBV30,few,TRBJ2-7
CASIPSWETEAFF,TGTGCCAGTATACCCAGCTGGGAGACTGAAGCTTTCTTT,NA,TRBV6-5,few,TRBJ1-1
CAIKNREGNTEAFF,TGTGCCATCAAAAACAGGGAAGGGAACACTGAAGCTTTCTTT,NA,TRBV10-3,few,TRBJ1-1
CATLPWGVNYGYTF,TGTGCCACTCTACCGTGGGGAGTTAACTATGGCTACACCTTC,NA,TRBV2,NA,TRBJ1-2
CASQPGDYGYTF,TGTGCCAGCCAACCAGGAGACTATGGCTACACCTTC,NA,TRBV7-9,few,TRBJ1-2
CAINYEQYF,TGTGCCATCAACTACGAGCAGTACTTC,NA,TRBV10-3,NA,TRBJ2-7
CASSIAPPALGETQYF,TGTGCCAGTAGTATAGCACCCCCCGCCCTGGGAGAGACCCAGTACTTC,NA,TRBV19,few,TRBJ2-5
CASSVVPTYNEQFF,TGTGCCAGCAGCGTAGTACCCACCTACAATGAGCAGTTCTTC,NA,TRBV9,NA,TRBJ2-1
CASSGGEIAEAFF,TGCGCCAGCAGCGGCGGGGAGATCGCTGAAGCTTTCTTT,NA,TRBV5-1,NA,TRBJ1-1
CASSVAPATYEQYF,TGTGCCAGCAGCGTAGCTCCGGCTACATACGAGCAGTACTTC,NA,TRBV9,NA,TRBJ2-7
CASSQERYRMADTQYF,TGTGCCAGCAGCCAAGAACGTTACAGGATGGCAGATACGCAGTATTTT,NA,TRBV14,NA,TRBJ2-3
CASSLRGDEQFF,TGTGCCAGCAGCTTAAGGGGCGATGAGCAGTTCTTC,NA,TRBV7-2,NA,TRBJ2-1
CASENRGQTQYF,TGTGCCAGCGAGAACAGGGGTCAGACCCAGTACTTC,TRBD1,TRBV6-6,few,TRBJ2-5
CASSFLPGQGFEQYF,TGTGCCAGCAGCTTCCTGCCGGGACAGGGATTCGAGCAGTACTTC,TRBD1,TRBV9,NA,TRBJ2-7
CSVAAGPYEQCF,TGCAGCGTTGCGGCAGGGCCCTACGAGCAGTGCTTC,NA,TRBV29-1,NA,TRBJ2-7
CASSLDMDSGAYGELFF,TGTGCCAGCAGCTTAGATATGGATAGCGGGGCCTACGGGGAGCTGTTTTTT,TRBD2,TRBV7-2,NA,TRBJ2-2
CASSTVPGNTEAFF,TGTGCCAGCAGCACGGTCCCCGGGAACACTGAAGCTTTCTTT,NA,TRBV7-2,few,TRBJ1-1
CASSFRLERETQYF,TGCGCCAGCAGCTTTCGACTAGAGCGAGAGACCCAGTACTTC,NA,TRBV5-1,NA,TRBJ2-5
CAWSVRLGLLDTQYF,TGTGCCTGGAGTGTCCGGCTAGGACTGCTAGATACGCAGTATTTT,NA,TRBV30,few,TRBJ2-3
CASSFPQNTIYF,TGTGCCAGCAGTTTCCCCCAAAACACCATATATTTT,NA,TRBV28,NA,TRBJ1-3
CASSIWRADRNTEAFF,TGTGCCAGTAGTATCTGGCGGGCGGACAGGAACACTGAAGCTTTCTTT,NA,TRBV19,NA,TRBJ1-1
CASSWGQEDYGYTF,TGTGCCAGCAGCTGGGGACAGGAAGACTATGGCTACACCTTC,TRBD1,TRBV7-2,NA,TRBJ1-2
CASSTAYLGNSPLHF,TGTGCCAGCAGTACTGCCTACCTTGGGAATTCACCCCTCCACTTT,NA,TRBV2,few,TRBJ1-6
CASSRGYPYEQYF,TGTGCCAGCAGTCGAGGGTATCCCTACGAGCAGTACTTC,NA,TRBV28,few,TRBJ2-7
CASTETGLNLYNEQFF,TGTGCCAGCACCGAGACAGGCCTAAACCTCTACAATGAGCAGTTCTTC,NA,TRBV7-2,few,TRBJ2-1
CSAVEGTANTEAFF,TGCAGCGCCGTAGAAGGGACAGCGAACACTGAAGCTTTCTTT,TRBD1,TRBV29-1,few,TRBJ1-1
CASSYSINGANVLTF,TGTGCCAGCAGTTACTCGATAAATGGGGCCAACGTCCTGACTTTC,NA,TRBV6-5,few,TRBJ2-6
CASSARTVKEQFF,TGTGCCAGCAGCGCCCGGACAGTTAAAGAGCAGTTCTTC,NA,TRBV7-2,few,TRBJ2-1